This T cell receptor beta chain was identified in a study of blood T cell repertoires in COVID-19. This CDR3 comprises 15 residues. V lost 1 base to trimming and J lost 3 bases, with 13 bases between them. From germline, CDR1 is MDHEN and CDR2 SYDVKM. Sequencing used immunoSEQ multiplex PCR; TCRdb keeps in-frame clones, though not all of them. The table lists roughly 350,000 clones, about 85% of them singletons. This clonotype was sampled from a woman aged 18 to 35 with acute or convalescent COVID-19. This chain connects TRBV28 to TRBJ2-7; possibly TRBD2 for D (6 bases). Sequenced material: peripheral blood. CDR3 DNA sequence: TGTGCCAGCAGTTTATCCCCAGCGGGTAGCTACGAGCAGTACTTC. Residues: CASSLSPAGSYEQYF.